Below, one T cell receptor beta chain is given with its context. The antigen is unknown. This entry belongs to a study of response to subunit inactivated influenza vaccine. Study-level results: The authors suggested that every seasonal influenza vaccination recruits few new T cells.

CDR1 and CDR2 from the germline V gene are ENHRY and SYGVKD. The CDR3 sequence is 14 residues long. V lost 3 bases and J 7 bases, leaving 15 bases between the germline ends. TCRdb redid the calling of the RT-PCR reads with MiXCR, one entry per CDR3 protein. The sample records hundreds of thousands of distinct CDR3 sequences, 15% to 19% being singletons. The sample was PBMCs from blood, taken about 11 days after vaccination. This receptor was obtained from a man between 50 and 59 years old who received an inactivated influenza vaccine. This chain links TRBV10-3 with TRBJ2-5; the D call may be TRBD1 or TRBD2 (5 bases each). CDR3 in DNA: TGTGCCATCAGTGATGTGGCTAGCCAGGGGACCCAGTACTTC. The encoded protein is CAISDVASQGTQYF.